The source of this T cell receptor (beta chain) is a study of T cells in Graves' hyperthyroidism and ophthalmopathy. Study results and caveats: In the blood, most expanded thyroid clonotypes above 0.001 appeared as well.

CDR1 SNHLY and CDR2 FYNNEI come from the germline V gene. Trimming pared 4 bases from V and 3 bases from J, leaving 12 bases between. This CDR3 has 14 residues. Patients were aged 18 to 65, had disease duration under 2 months, and had newly diagnosed hyperthyroidism. Uncontrolled infection, other autoimmune disease, pregnancy or lactation excluded patients. TCR beta CDR3 regions were amplified from RNA transcripts. The TCR CDR3 first-round RT-PCR relied on the HTBI primer set. Each CDR3 protein gets one entry after TCRdb re-called the multiplex PCR reads with MiXCR. The table has about 540,000 distinct CDR3 sequences, 46% seen once. This clonotype was picked up many times. Its antigen is not identified.

The sequenced sample was peripheral blood or thyroid tissue (not recorded which). V is TRBV2 and J is TRBJ1-1; D is possibly TRBD1 (5 bases). The source of this sequence is a woman in her late teens or twenties with Graves' hyperthyroidism. CDR3 protein: CASSAGEWYTEAFF. The CDR3 nucleotides read TGTGCCAGCAGTGCGGGGGAGTGGTACACTGAAGCTTTCTTT.